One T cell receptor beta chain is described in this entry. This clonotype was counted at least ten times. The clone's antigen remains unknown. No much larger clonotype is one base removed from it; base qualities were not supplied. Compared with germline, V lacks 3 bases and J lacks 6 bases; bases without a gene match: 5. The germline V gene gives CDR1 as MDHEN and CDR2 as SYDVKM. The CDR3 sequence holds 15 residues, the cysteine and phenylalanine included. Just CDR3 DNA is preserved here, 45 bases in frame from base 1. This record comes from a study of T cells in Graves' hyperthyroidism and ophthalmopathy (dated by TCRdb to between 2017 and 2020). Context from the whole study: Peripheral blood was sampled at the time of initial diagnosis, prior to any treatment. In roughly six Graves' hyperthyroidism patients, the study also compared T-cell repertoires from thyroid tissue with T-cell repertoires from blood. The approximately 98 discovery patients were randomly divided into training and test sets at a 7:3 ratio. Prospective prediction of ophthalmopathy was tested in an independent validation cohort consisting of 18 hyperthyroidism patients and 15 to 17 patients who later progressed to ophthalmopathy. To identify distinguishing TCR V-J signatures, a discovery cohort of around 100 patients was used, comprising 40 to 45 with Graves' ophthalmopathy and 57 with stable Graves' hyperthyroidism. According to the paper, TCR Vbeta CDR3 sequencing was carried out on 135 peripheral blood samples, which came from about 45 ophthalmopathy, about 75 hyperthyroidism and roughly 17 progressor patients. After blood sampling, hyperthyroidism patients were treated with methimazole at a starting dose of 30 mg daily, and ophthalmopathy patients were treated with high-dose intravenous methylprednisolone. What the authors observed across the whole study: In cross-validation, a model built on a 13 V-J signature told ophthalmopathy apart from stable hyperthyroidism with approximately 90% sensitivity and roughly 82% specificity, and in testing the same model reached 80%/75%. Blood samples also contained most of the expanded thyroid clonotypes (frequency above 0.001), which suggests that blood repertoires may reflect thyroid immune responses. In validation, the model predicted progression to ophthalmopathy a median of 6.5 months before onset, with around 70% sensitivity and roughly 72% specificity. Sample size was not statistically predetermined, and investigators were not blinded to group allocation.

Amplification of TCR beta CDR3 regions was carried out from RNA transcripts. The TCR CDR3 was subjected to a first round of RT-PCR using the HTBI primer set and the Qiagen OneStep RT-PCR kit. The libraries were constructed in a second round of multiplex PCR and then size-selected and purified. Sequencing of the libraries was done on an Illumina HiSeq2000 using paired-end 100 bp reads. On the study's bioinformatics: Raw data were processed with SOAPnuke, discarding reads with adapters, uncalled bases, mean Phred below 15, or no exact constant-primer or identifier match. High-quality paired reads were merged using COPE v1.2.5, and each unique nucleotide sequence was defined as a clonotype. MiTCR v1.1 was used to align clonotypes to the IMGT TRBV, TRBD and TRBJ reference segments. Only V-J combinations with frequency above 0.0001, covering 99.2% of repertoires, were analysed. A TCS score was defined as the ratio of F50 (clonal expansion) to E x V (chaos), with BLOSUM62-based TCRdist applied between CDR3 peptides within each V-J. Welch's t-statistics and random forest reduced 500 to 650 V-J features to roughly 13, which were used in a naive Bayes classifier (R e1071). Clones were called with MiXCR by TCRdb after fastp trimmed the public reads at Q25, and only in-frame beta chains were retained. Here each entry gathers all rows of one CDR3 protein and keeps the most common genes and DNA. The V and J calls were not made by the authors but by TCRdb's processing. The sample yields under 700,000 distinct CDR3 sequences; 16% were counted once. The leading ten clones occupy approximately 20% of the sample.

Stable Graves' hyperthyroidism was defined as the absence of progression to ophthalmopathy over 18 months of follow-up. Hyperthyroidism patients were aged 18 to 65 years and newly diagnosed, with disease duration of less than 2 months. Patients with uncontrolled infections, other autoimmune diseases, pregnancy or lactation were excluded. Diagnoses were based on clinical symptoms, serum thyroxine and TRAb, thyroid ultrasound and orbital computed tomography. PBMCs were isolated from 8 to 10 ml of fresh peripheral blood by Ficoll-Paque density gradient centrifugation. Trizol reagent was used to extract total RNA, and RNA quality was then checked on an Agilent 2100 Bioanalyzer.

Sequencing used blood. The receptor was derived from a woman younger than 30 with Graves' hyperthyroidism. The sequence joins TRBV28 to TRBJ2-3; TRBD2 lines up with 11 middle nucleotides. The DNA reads TGTGCCAGCAGTTTCATGACTAGCGGGACGGATACGCAGTATTTT. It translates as CASSFMTSGTDTQYF.